This TCR beta chain was obtained from a study of blood T cell repertoires in COVID-19. Trimming left V 7 bases short and J 6 bases short, with 12 bases between. This CDR3 has 13 residues. CDR1 and CDR2 from the germline V gene are LGHDT and YNNKEL (reference sequence). TCRdb keeps only in-frame clones here, not all; method: immunoSEQ multiplex PCR. The table shows fewer than 350,000 clones, with 87% occurring only once. The chain combines TRBV3-1 (or the pseudogene TRBV3-2) with TRBJ2-2; D is possibly TRBD2 (5 bases). This clonotype was obtained from a woman aged 45 to 65 who had recovered from COVID-19. The sequenced sample was peripheral blood. The CDR3 DNA follows: TGTGCCAGCATGGAGGCCGGTCCCGGGGAGCTGTTTTTT. This sequence encodes CASMEAGPGELFF.